This TCR beta chain comes out of a study of blood T cell repertoires in COVID-19. The germline CDR1 and CDR2 sequences are LGHNA and YNFKEQ. The CDR3 consists of 16 residues. After removal of 8 bases from V and 4 bases from J, the junction contained 14 bases not matched to a gene. Clones were read by immunoSEQ multiplex PCR, and TCRdb kept only the in-frame ones, dropping some. The sample gives about 80,000 clones, 75% to 90% of which show up once; about 12% is in the top ten. The V and J genes are TRBV4-2 and TRBJ2-7; 10 nucleotides match TRBD1. The sequence derives from a woman in her thirties or forties with active or convalescent COVID-19. Sequenced: peripheral blood. The CDR3 DNA reads as TGTGCCAGCGGAGGGCCGGGACAGGGGACGACTTACGAGCAGTACTTC. It yields the protein CASGGPGQGTTYEQYF.